One T cell receptor beta chain is described in this entry. Per the study methods: Quantification of nucleated cells was approximated via reference gene primer amplification. Sequencing was performed with immunoSEQ multiplex PCR; in TCRdb, only in-frame clones are kept and a portion is missing. Clonal size and the V and J genes are those of that table, whereas D and trimming came from the DNA. The sample holds approximately 170,000 clones, about 85% seen once. The sample is drawn from a study of blood T cell repertoires in COVID-19. Background on the study: Some COVID-19 samples were acute and others convalescent; all came from the United States, Italy and Spain. PBMCs, B-cell-depleted T cells, or T cells were the source of the cDNA or gDNA that made up the material.

J gave up 7 bases and V 2 bases, and 3 bases lay outside the gene matches. The germline V gene has CDR1 MDHEN and CDR2 SYDVKM. The CDR3 length is 15 residues. The sample consisted of peripheral blood. The receptor comes from a woman in her 70s with COVID-19, enrolled during active disease. The J gene is TRBJ1-6, the V gene TRBV28, with TRBD1 identical over 9 bases. The CDR3 region is CASSLVGQGNSPLHF. DNA of the CDR3: TGTGCCAGCAGTTTAGTAGGACAGGGGAATTCACCCCTCCACTTT.